This T cell receptor (beta chain) derives from a study of human T cells and chemical hapten exposure. In the study overall: Patch testing placed 0.01% DPC on the upper back, with readings at 6 days.

This CDR3 region has 13 residues. V lost 4 bases, J lost 2 bases, and 10 bases lay in between. Germline V gene sequence: CDR1 SGHRS, CDR2 YFSETQ. It was the library that attached unique molecular identifiers to individual cDNA molecules. TCRdb ran MiXCR on the RACE reads and lists one entry per CDR3 protein. Counted here are around 340,000 distinct CDR3 sequences, around 7% occurring once; the ten biggest clones make up 8.4%. This sample's time point: patch test 1, 2 weeks after DPC sensitization. Described treatment: therapeutic diphenylcyclopropenone sensitization with weekly scalp DPC. V usage is TRBV5-1 and J usage is TRBJ2-7, with D perhaps matching TRBD1 (6 bases). Sequenced material: whole blood, taken in connection with sensitization to the hapten diphenylcyclopropenone (DPC). This receptor was taken from a woman aged 18 to 35 with alopecia areata. Some clones in this sample may be carry-over from other donors' samples. The CDR3 reads CASSETGTYEQYF. The CDR3, as DNA: TGCGCCAGCAGCGAAACAGGGACCTACGAGCAGTACTTC.